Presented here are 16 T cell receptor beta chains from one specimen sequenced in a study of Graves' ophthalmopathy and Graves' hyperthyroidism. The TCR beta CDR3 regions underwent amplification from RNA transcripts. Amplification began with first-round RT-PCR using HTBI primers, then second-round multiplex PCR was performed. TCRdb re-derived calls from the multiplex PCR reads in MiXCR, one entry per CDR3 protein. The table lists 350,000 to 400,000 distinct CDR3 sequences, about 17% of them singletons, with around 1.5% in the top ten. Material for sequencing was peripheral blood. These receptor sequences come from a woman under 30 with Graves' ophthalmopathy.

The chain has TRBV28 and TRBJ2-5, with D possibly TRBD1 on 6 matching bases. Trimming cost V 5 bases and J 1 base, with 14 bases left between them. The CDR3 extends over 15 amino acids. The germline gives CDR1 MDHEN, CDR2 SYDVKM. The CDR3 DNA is TGTGCCAGCAGTCACAGGGAATACGGCCAAGAGACCCAGTACTTC. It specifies CASSHREYGQETQYF.

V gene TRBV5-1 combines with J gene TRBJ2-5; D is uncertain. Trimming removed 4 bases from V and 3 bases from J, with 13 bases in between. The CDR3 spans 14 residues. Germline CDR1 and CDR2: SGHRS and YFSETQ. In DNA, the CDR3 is TGCGCCAGCAGCCCCTCACATCGAAAAGAGACCCAGTACTTC. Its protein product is CASSPSHRKETQYF.

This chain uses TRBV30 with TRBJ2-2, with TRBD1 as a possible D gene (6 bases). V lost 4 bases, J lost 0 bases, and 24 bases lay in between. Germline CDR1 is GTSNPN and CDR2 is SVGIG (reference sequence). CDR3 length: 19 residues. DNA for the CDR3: TGTGCCTGGAAATCCCCCGTTATTGGGGGCCGATCGAACACCGGGGAGCTGTTTTTT. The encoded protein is CAWKSPVIGGRSNTGELFF.

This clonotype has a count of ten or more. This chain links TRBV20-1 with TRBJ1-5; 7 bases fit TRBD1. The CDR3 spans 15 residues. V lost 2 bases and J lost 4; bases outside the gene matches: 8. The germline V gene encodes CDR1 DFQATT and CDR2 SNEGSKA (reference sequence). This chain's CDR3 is CSARMLRQGNQPQHF. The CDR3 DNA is TGCAGTGCTAGAATGTTGCGACAGGGTAATCAGCCCCAGCATTTT.

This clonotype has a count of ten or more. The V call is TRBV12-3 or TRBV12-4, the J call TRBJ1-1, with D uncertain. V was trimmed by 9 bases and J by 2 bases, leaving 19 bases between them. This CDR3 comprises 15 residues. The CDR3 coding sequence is TGTGCCAGAACCCGGAGGGATAACGAAAACACTGAAGCTTTCTTT. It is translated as CARTRRDNENTEAFF.

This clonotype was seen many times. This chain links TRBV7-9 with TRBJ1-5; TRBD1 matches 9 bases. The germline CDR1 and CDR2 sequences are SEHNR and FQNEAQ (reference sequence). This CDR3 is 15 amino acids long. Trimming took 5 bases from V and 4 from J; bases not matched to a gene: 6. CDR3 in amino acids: CASSLTGGRNQPQHF. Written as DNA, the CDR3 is TGTGCCAGCAGCCTTACAGGGGGCAGAAATCAGCCCCAGCATTTT.

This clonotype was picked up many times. The CDR3 protein is CSVDGELYEQYF. DNA of the CDR3: TGCAGCGTTGATGGGGAGCTCTACGAGCAGTACTTC. This chain joins TRBV29-1 and TRBJ2-7, with TRBD2 as a possible D gene (5 bases). This CDR3 region has 12 residues. Germline CDR1 is SQVTM and CDR2 is ANQGSEA. V was trimmed by 3 bases and J by 3 bases, leaving 9 bases between them.

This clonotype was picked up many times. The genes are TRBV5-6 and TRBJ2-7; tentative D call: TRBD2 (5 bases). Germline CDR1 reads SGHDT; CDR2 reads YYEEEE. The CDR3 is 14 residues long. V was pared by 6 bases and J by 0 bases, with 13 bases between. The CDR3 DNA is TGTGCCAGCACCCAGTGGAGGATCTCCTACGAGCAGTACTTC. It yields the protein CASTQWRISYEQYF.

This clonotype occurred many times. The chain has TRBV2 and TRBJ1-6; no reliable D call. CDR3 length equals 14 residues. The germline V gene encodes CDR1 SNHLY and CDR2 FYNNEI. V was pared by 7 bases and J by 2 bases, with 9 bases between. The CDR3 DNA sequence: TGTGCCAGCAATCCCGGGCCCTATAATTCACCCCTCCACTTT. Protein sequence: CASNPGPYNSPLHF. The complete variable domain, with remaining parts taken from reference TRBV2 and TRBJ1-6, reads EPEVTQTPSHQVTQMGQEVILRCVPISNHLYFYWYRQILGQKVEFLVSFYNNEISEKSEIFDDQFSVERPDGSNFTLKIRSTKLEDSAMYFCASNPGPYNSPLHFGNGTRLTVT.

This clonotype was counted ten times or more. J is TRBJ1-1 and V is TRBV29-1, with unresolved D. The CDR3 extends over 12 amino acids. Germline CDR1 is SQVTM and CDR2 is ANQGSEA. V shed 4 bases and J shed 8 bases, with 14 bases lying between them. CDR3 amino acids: CSVAEGLDEAFF. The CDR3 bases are TGCAGCGTTGCGGAAGGTCTCGACGAAGCTTTCTTT.

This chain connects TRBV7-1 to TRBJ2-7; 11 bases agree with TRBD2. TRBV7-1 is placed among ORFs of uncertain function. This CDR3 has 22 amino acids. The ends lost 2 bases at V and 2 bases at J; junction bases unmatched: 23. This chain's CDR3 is CASSSPASGGTSGPQITYEQYF. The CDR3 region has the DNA TGTGCCAGCAGCTCACCTGCAAGCGGCGGGACTAGCGGACCACAAATAACCTACGAGCAGTACTTC.

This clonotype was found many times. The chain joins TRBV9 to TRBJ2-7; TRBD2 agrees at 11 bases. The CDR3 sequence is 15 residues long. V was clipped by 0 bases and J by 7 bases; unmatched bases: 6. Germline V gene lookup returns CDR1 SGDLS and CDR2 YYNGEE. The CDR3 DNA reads TGTGCCAGCAGCGTAGGGACTAGCGGGTCCTGGGAGCAGTACTTC. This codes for CASSVGTSGSWEQYF.

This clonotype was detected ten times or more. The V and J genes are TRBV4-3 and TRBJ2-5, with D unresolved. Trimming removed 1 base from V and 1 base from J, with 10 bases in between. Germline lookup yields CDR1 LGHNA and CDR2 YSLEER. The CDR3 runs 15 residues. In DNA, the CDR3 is TGCGCCAGCAGCCAAGGACTCACCTTCCAAGAGACCCAGTACTTC. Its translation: CASSQGLTFQETQYF.

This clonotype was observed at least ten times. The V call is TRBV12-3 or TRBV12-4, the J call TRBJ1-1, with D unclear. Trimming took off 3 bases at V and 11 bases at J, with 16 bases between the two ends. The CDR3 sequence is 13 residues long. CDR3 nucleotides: TGTGCCAGCAGTTTGGGCGGGTCCTACGGGGCTTTCTTT. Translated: CASSLGGSYGAFF.

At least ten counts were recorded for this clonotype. In DNA form, the CDR3 reads TGTGCCACCAGTGATTATGGCTCGAAAGAGACCCAGTACTTC. Amino acid sequence: CATSDYGSKETQYF. The chain joins TRBV24-1 to TRBJ2-5; D remains ambiguous. The CDR3 loop spans 14 amino acids. Trimming took 2 bases from V and 3 from J, leaving 9 bases between them. The germline V gene has CDR1 KGHDR and CDR2 SFDVKD.

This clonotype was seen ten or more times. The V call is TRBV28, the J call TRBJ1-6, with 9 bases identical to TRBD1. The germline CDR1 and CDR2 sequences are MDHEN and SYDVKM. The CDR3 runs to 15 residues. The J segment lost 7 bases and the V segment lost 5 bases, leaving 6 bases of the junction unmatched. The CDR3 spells CASSLTGGRNSPLHF. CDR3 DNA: TGTGCCAGCAGTCTTACAGGGGGCCGCAATTCACCCCTCCACTTT.